This T cell receptor (beta chain) was sequenced for a study of beta chain features in type 1 diabetes. In the study overall: Regarding age, gender and cell yields, patients proved similar to healthy donors. Notes on the study in general: With patients and controls alike, PCR might favor shorter templates to an equal degree. Shorter TCRB CDR3s, moderately but significantly so, were found in Type 1 diabetes patients in all four CD4+ subsets. VDJ junctions from patients with type 1 diabetes contained fewer insertions and more deletions.

The germline V gene has CDR1 LGHNA and CDR2 YSLEER. The length of the CDR3 is 13 residues. V dropped 1 base and J dropped 7 bases, with 8 bases sitting between them. In its sample, this clone was seen a few times. Antigen: not known. The entirety of the isolated RNA underwent reverse transcription, so expressed TCRB transcripts were sequenced. Sequencing used immunoSEQ multiplex PCR; TCRdb keeps in-frame clones, though not all of them. The sample carries over 700,000 clones, 15% to 20% recorded once. The sequence was obtained from a woman aged 18-35 years in good health. Sample: naive CD4+ T cells from blood. The rearrangement links TRBV4-3 to TRBJ1-5; no clear D. The CDR3 sequence: CASSQGQEQPQHF. CDR3 DNA sequence: TGCGCCAGCAGCCAAGGGCAAGAACAGCCCCAGCATTTT.